This T cell receptor beta chain was recorded in a study of cytomegalovirus exposure and HLA in healthy donors. Overall study findings and caveats: For most TCR beta V segments, an earlier analysis put the productive rate at about 87% or about 30% of the time. Reportedly, fewer N-insertions than the approximately 610-donor mean appeared in an Asian-associated ancestry cluster in a later analysis. The classifier reportedly diagnosed cytomegalovirus status with high sensitivity and specificity.

The PCR contained 60 Vbeta and 13 Jbeta primers. TCRdb's table, derived via immunoSEQ multiplex PCR, lists solely in-frame clones and lacks some. The table shows 70,000 to 100,000 clones, with nearly 80% occurring only once. The ends were cut back, 4 bases at V and 0 bases at J, with 7 bases in the middle. Germline V CDR1 and CDR2: SNHLY, FYNNEI. The CDR3 loop spans 15 amino acids. Regarding this clone: Its target is unknown.

The chain recombines TRBV2 with TRBJ1-6; no reliable D call. The specimen was PBMCs. The TCR was taken from a woman in her 50s in good health and CMV-seropositive. Here the CDR3 reads CASSVDSSYNSPLHF. CDR3 nucleotides: TGTGCCAGCAGTGTAGATAGCTCCTATAATTCACCCCTCCACTTT.